Listed below are T cell receptor beta chains from one sample, sequenced in a study of shared clonotypes between healthy human individuals. The table came from immunoSEQ multiplex PCR; TCRdb's copy has only in-frame clones and leaves some out. The table has 550,000 to 750,000 clones, less than 97% seen once. The specimen sequenced was naive CD8+ T cells sorted from blood. The receptors shown here come from a woman in her twenties or thirties in good health. Each CDR3 is given without its conserved first and last residue. The order of the fields is V gene, CDR3 protein.

V gene: TRBV7-9
CDR3 protein: ASSFRGPEQY

V gene: TRBV7-9
CDR3 protein: ASSELQGTDQPQH

V gene: TRBV6-1
CDR3 protein: ASSDGTVSTDTQY

V gene: TRBV7-9
CDR3 protein: ASSLVGYEQY

V gene: TRBV28
CDR3 protein: ASRQGGPVGGELF

V gene: TRBV27
CDR3 protein: ASSLSARNTIY

V gene: TRBV7-2
CDR3 protein: ASSQSDRYYEQY

V gene: TRBV5-6
CDR3 protein: ASSRGTGSNQPQH

V gene: TRBV27
CDR3 protein: ASRGRDDLGYEQY

V gene: TRBV5-4
CDR3 protein: ASSHGLAGYEQF

V gene: TRBV4-1
CDR3 protein: ASSHPGQGTTEAF

V gene: TRBV28
CDR3 protein: ASRRAGSYEQY

V gene: TRBV9
CDR3 protein: ASSVAGDYGYT

V gene: TRBV29-1
CDR3 protein: SVEGGRFYNEQF

V gene: TRBV29-1
CDR3 protein: SVGVEETYEQY

V gene: TRBV28
CDR3 protein: ASSFRTSGIGVF

V gene: TRBV27
CDR3 protein: ASSSRTGPNEKLF

V gene: TRBV2
CDR3 protein: ASSAVDEQF

V gene: TRBV11-2
CDR3 protein: ASSLFPGQGRGNTIY

V gene: TRBV4-2
CDR3 protein: ASSQDLSDTDTQY

V gene: TRBV5-4
CDR3 protein: ASSLGAAYEQY

V gene: TRBV4-2
CDR3 protein: ASSHALGADTQY

V gene: TRBV4-2
CDR3 protein: ASSQGLAGGDEQF

V gene: TRBV28
CDR3 protein: ASHHRGRSPLH

V gene: TRBV11-2
CDR3 protein: ASSSRDRSTYEQY

V gene: TRBV28
CDR3 protein: ASSFTGIEQY

V gene: TRBV4-1
CDR3 protein: ASSQVETAYNYGYT

V gene: TRBV5-6
CDR3 protein: ASSQQGEQF

V gene: TRBV9
CDR3 protein: ASSPAEQGMGYGYT

V gene: TRBV2
CDR3 protein: ASSARGPDQPQH

V gene: TRBV6-5
CDR3 protein: ASSVLAGGPDTQY

V gene: TRBV28
CDR3 protein: ASSAAWGLLPKNTEAF

V gene: TRBV10-3
CDR3 protein: AIRGSGSTVDEQF

V gene: TRBV30
CDR3 protein: AWSVGVGANEKLF

V gene: TRBV15
CDR3 protein: ATSMTGPMNTEAF

V gene: TRBV6-5
CDR3 protein: ASSPGGYEQY

V gene: TRBV11-2
CDR3 protein: ASSLYDSYEQY

V gene: TRBV19
CDR3 protein: ASSRRSGALMNTEAF

V gene: TRBV27
CDR3 protein: ASSAWTSGGLYNEQF

V gene: TRBV7-9
CDR3 protein: ASSSGLTGELF

V gene: TRBV28
CDR3 protein: ASHEAGGPINEQF

V gene: TRBV5-6
CDR3 protein: ASSLTPRGSNEKLF

V gene: TRBV9
CDR3 protein: ASSVDEGEQF

V gene: TRBV29-1
CDR3 protein: SVEVADTQSYEQY

V gene: TRBV4-1
CDR3 protein: ASSLLPQGTEAF

V gene: TRBV28
CDR3 protein: ASSYGQGVYEQY

V gene: TRBV27
CDR3 protein: ASTKLAGVPNEQF

V gene: TRBV5-5
CDR3 protein: ASRGTLTGIYEQY

V gene: TRBV4-1
CDR3 protein: ASSPLTGGGTEAF

V gene: TRBV27
CDR3 protein: ASSNGVLAVEGTDTQY

V gene: TRBV2
CDR3 protein: ASSVGIAGAYEQY

V gene: TRBV6-1
CDR3 protein: ASVGARADTQY

V gene: TRBV5-6
CDR3 protein: ASSYRQGVSPGELF

V gene: TRBV7-8
CDR3 protein: ASSLGTGGYT

V gene: TRBV6-6
CDR3 protein: ASSPWDRTYEQY

V gene: TRBV27
CDR3 protein: ASSPGLAGKYEQY

V gene: TRBV6-7
CDR3 protein: ASTKTRKERVF

V gene: TRBV11-2
CDR3 protein: ASSLPRLAEGEETQY